The following is a T cell receptor (beta chain) sequence with its context. What it recognizes is unknown. This sample was included in a study of monozygotic twins with inflammatory bowel disease. Overall study results and limits: The co-twins with IBD showed lower TCRbeta diversity (inverse Simpson) than their healthy siblings.

The CDR3 covers 13 residues. Germline-derived CDR1 and CDR2 are ENHRY and SYGVKD. Donors each contributed one blood sample measuring 2 to 2.5 ml. The UMIs contained a 6-nucleotide sample barcode. They were added by template switching during cDNA synthesis. TCRalpha and TCRbeta cDNA was put through two nested PCRs of approximately 17 and 9 cycles. Each CDR3 protein gets one entry in TCRdb, which reprocessed the 5' RACE reads and gives no DNA. This repertoire includes some 450,000 distinct CDR3 sequences. This receptor was identified in a human donor with ulcerative colitis or Crohn's disease, or a healthy co-twin of an affected twin (not recorded which). This sequence joins TRBV10-3 and TRBJ2-5; the D gene TCRdb calls, TRBD1, cannot be checked with no DNA. Sequencing was carried out using blood. CDR3 sequence reads: CAVQGGPGETQYF.